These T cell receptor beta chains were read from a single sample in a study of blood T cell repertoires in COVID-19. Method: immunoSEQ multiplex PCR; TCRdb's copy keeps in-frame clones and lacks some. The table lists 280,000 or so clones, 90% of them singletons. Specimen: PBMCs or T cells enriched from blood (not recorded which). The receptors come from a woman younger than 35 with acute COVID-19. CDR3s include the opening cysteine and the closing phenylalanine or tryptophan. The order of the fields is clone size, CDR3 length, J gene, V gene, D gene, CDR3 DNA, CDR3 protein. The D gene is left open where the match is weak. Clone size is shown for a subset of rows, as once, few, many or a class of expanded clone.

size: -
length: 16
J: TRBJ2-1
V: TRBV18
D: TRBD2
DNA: TGTGCCAGCTCACCGACTAGCCCAATTCTGTACGGTGAGCAGTTCTTC
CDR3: CASSPTSPILYGEQFF

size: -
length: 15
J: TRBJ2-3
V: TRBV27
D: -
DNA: TGTGCCAGCTGCGGACTGGGTCTTAGCACAGATACGCAGTATTTT
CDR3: CASCGLGLSTDTQYF

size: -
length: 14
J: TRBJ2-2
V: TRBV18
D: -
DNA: TGTGCCAGCTCACAATTCCAGGACACCGGGGAGCTGTTTTTT
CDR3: CASSQFQDTGELFF

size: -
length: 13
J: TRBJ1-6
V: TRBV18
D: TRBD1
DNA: TGTGCCAGCTCACCGGGACAGAATTCACCCCTCCACTTT
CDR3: CASSPGQNSPLHF

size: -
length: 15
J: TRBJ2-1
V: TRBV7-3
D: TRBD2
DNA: TGTGCCAGCAGCCCGGGGACTAGCGGGTCCAATGAGCAGTTCTTC
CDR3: CASSPGTSGSNEQFF

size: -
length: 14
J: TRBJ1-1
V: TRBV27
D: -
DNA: TGTGCCAGCAGCTTGGGGGCGGTGAACACTGAAGCTTTCTTT
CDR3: CASSLGAVNTEAFF

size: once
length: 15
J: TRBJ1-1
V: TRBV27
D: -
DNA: TGTGCCAGCAGTCCCCTCTCGCAGGTGAACACTGAAGCTTTCTTT
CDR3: CASSPLSQVNTEAFF

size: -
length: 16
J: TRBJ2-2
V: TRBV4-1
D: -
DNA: TGCGCCAGCAGCCTCGGGCTAGCGAGAGGTACCGGGGAGCTGTTTTTT
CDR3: CASSLGLARGTGELFF

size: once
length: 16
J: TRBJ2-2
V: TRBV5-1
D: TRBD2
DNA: TGCGCCAGCAGCTTATTTGCGGGAGGGCCCCCCGGGGAGCTGTTTTTT
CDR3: CASSLFAGGPPGELFF

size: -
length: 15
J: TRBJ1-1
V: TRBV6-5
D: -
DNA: TGTGCCAGCAGTTACTCGGGGGGGGCTAACACTGAAGCTTTCTTT
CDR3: CASSYSGGANTEAFF

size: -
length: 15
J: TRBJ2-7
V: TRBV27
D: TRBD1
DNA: TGTGCCAGCAGCTCCGGGACAGGGCCTTCCTACGAGCAGTACTTC
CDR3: CASSSGTGPSYEQYF

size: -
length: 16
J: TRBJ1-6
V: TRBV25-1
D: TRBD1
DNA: TGTGCCAGCAGGGAAACAGGAGGGGGCCCGAATTCACCCCTCCACTTT
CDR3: CASRETGGGPNSPLHF

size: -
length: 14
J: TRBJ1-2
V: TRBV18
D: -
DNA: TGTGCCAGCTCACCGATTGAGGGAAACTATGGCTACACCTTC
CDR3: CASSPIEGNYGYTF

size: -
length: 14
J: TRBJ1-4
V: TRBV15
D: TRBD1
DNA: TGTGCCACCAGCAGGACAGGGGCGGGTGAAAAACTGTTTTTT
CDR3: CATSRTGAGEKLFF

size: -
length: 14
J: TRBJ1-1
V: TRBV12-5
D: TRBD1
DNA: TGTGCTAGTGGTGCGGGACAGGGGAACACTGAAGCTTTCTTT
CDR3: CASGAGQGNTEAFF

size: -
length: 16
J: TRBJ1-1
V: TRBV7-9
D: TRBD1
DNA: TGTGCCAGCAGTCCCGGACAGGGGGCTGGGGACACTGAAGCTTTCTTT
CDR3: CASSPGQGAGDTEAFF

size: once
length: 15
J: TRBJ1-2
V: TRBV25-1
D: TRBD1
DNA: TGTGCCAGCAGTGAGGGACAGGGTCCCCGGGATGGCTACACCTTC
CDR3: CASSEGQGPRDGYTF

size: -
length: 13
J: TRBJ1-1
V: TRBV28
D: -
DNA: TGTGCCAGCAGTCGGCAGGGTAGCACTGAAGCTTTCTTT
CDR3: CASSRQGSTEAFF

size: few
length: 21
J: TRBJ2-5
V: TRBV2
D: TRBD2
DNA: TGTGCCAGCAAGTACCAGAAGTGGAGGACAGGGGGACTAGCGGGAGAGGAGACCCAGTACTTC
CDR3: CASKYQKWRTGGLAGEETQYF

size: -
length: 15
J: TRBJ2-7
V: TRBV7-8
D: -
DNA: TGTGCCAGCAGTCGAGCGGCGGCTCGTGGCAACGAGCAGTACTTC
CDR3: CASSRAAARGNEQYF

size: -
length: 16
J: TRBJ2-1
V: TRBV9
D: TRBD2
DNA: TGTGCCAGCAGCGTACTCGGGACTAGCGGGATCAATGAGCAGTTCTTC
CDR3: CASSVLGTSGINEQFF

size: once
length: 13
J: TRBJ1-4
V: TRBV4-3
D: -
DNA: TGCGCCAGCAGCCAGGAGGGAAATGAAAAACTGTTTTTT
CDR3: CASSQEGNEKLFF

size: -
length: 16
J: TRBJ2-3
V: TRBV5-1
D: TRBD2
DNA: TGCGCCAGCAGCCGTACGGGGGGTTCTAGCACAGATACGCAGTATTTT
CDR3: CASSRTGGSSTDTQYF

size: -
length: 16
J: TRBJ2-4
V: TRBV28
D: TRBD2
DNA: TGTGCCAGCAGTTTGGGGACTAGCGGGAGTTTGAACATTCAGTACTTC
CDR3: CASSLGTSGSLNIQYF

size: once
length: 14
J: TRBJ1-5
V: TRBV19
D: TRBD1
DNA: TGTGCCAGTATAAGGACAGGGGGCATGGAGCCCCAGCATTTT
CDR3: CASIRTGGMEPQHF

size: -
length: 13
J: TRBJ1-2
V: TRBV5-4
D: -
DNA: TGTGCCAGCAGCCCTCGACAGAACTATGGCTACACCTTC
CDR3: CASSPRQNYGYTF

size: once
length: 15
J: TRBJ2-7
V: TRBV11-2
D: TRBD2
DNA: TGTGCCAGCAGACGACCGGGACTAGCCCTGGGAGAGCAGTACTTC
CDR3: CASRRPGLALGEQYF

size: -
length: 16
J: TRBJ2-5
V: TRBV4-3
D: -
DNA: TGCGCCAGCAGCCAAGATCGGTTCAGGACTTGGGAGACCCAGTACTTC
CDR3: CASSQDRFRTWETQYF

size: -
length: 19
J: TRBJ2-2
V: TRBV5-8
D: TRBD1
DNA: TGTGCCAGCAGCTTGGGGGGGCCGACAGGGAGCAAGAACACCGGGGAGCTGTTTTTT
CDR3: CASSLGGPTGSKNTGELFF

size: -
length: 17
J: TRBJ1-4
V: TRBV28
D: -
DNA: TGTGCCAGCAGTTTACCCTCCCTGGGCTCCGGTCGGGAAAAACTGTTTTTT
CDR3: CASSLPSLGSGREKLFF

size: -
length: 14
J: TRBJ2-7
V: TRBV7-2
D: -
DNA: TGTGCCAGCAGCTTAGGTAGCGGCCACTACGAGCAGTACTTC
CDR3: CASSLGSGHYEQYF

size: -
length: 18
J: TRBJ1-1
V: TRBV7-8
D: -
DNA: TGTGCCAGCAGCTTATCCCGACTTTGGGGAGGGAGTAACACTGAAGCTTTCTTT
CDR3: CASSLSRLWGGSNTEAFF

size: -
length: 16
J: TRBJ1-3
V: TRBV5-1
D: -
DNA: TGCGCCAGCAGCTCCCAGGGGCCGAGCTCTGGAAACACCATATATTTT
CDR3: CASSSQGPSSGNTIYF

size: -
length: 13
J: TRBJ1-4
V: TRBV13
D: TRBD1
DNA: TGTGCCAGCAGCTTAGCCCGGACAGGGGAACTGTTTTTT
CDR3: CASSLARTGELFF

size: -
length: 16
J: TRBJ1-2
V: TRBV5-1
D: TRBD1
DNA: TGCGCCAGCAGCTTGGTGGGGCAGGGGGCGACCTATGGCTACACCTTC
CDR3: CASSLVGQGATYGYTF

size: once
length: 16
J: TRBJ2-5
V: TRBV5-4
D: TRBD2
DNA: TGTGCCAGCAGCTTGATTCGGCGGGAGGGCCAAGAGACCCAGTACTTC
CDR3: CASSLIRREGQETQYF

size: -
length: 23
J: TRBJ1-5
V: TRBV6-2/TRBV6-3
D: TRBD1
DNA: TGTGCCAGCAGCCACCTTCAATACCGACCGGCGACAGGGTGTTTTTATTACAATCAGCCCCAGCATTTT
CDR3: CASSHLQYRPATGCFYYNQPQHF

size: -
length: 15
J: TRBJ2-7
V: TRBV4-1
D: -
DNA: TGCGCCAGCAGCCCAGCACCAGGGAACTCCTACGAGCAGTACTTC
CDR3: CASSPAPGNSYEQYF

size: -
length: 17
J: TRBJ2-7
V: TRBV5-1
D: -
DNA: TGCGCCAGCAGCTCGAGTATAGTGCAGGAGGGCCTCTACGAGCAGTACTTC
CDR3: CASSSSIVQEGLYEQYF

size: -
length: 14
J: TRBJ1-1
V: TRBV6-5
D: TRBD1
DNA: TGTGCCAGCAGCGACCAGGGGGTCCACACTGAAGCTTTCTTT
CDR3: CASSDQGVHTEAFF